The 8 T cell receptor beta chains listed next were all sequenced from one sample in a study of blood T cells in healthy people across ages (dated by TCRdb to between 2014 and 2017). Library preparation was by 5' RACE. This sample was sequenced with an Illumina HiSeq 2500. The second PCR ran for about 6 to 12 cycles and used a J-beta primer mix along with a sample-barcoded 5' primer. TCRdb's own reprocessing of the public reads used fastp at Q25 and MiXCR and kept productive beta chains. Every entry covers one CDR3 protein and lists the most common genes and DNA from its rows. In this sample the table shows fewer than 950,000 distinct CDR3 sequences, roughly 40% of which occur a single time. The top ten hold approximately 13% of the sample. Material: blood. Every receptor here comes from a man between 18 and 35 years old in good health.

The chain carries TRBV10-3 and TRBJ2-2; a possible D gene is TRBD2 (6 bases). CDR1 and CDR2 from the germline V gene are ENHRY and SYGVKD. Trimming removed 8 bases from V and 5 bases from J, with 18 bases in between. This CDR3 has 15 residues. The CDR3 DNA is TGTGCCATCGGCCCGGGGGAGTCCAGAACCGGGGAGCTGTTTTTT. Protein sequence: CAIGPGESRTGELFF.

This clonotype was found many times. The V call is TRBV12-3 or TRBV12-4, the J call TRBJ1-2; D unclear. V lost 6 bases and J lost 2, with 13 bases in between. The CDR3 length is 14 residues. This CDR3 is CASRREDGNYGYTF. Here the CDR3 DNA reads TGTGCCAGCAGACGCGAGGACGGCAACTATGGCTACACCTTC.

This clonotype was picked up a small number of times. V and J are TRBV5-5 and TRBJ2-5; TRBD1 aligns across 10 bases. V lost 6 bases, J lost 5 bases, and 10 bases stayed unmatched. CDR3 length: 15 residues. Germline V gene lookup returns CDR1 SGHKS and CDR2 YYEKEE (reference sequence). The CDR3 nucleotides are TGTGCCAGCAACACCGGGACAGGGGTTTTGGAGACCCAGTACTTC. It is translated as CASNTGTGVLETQYF.

This rearrangement joins TRBV5-1 to TRBJ2-3, with D possibly TRBD2 on 5 matching bases. V lost 6 bases and J lost 5, with 13 bases in between. From germline, CDR1 is SGHRS and CDR2 YFSETQ. The length of the CDR3 is 13 residues. CDR3 sequence: CASTREPGDTQYF. CDR3 coding DNA: TGCGCCAGCACGAGGGAGCCGGGAGATACGCAGTATTTT.

The chain is built from TRBV10-2 and TRBJ1-2, with a tentative D call TRBD1 (5 bases). CDR1 and CDR2 from the germline V gene are WSHSY and SAAADI. The CDR3 has 15 amino acids. The V end lost 3 bases, the J end lost 6 bases, and 17 bases lay between the germline ends. The CDR3 protein is CASSDSVATVDGYTF. DNA of the CDR3: TGCGCCAGCAGTGATAGTGTGGCGACAGTGGATGGCTACACCTTC.

This clonotype was detected a few times. The chain couples TRBV4-3 to TRBJ1-4, with D unresolved. The germline gives CDR1 LGHNA, CDR2 YSLEER. The V and J ends lost 4 bases and 2 bases respectively, with 11 bases between them. The length of the CDR3 is 15 residues. CDR3 sequence (DNA): TGCGCCAGCAGCCCCCTCTGGGGTACTAATGAAAAACTGTTTTTT. It is translated as CASSPLWGTNEKLFF.

This sequence joins TRBV5-1 and TRBJ2-5; 13 bases line up with TRBD2. Trimming at V came to 4 bases and at J to 1 base, leaving 4 bases not matched to a gene. Germline lookup yields CDR1 SGHRS and CDR2 YFSETQ. The CDR3 is made up of 16 amino acids. The CDR3 nucleotides read TGCGCCAGCAGCGTCGGGACTAGCGGGGCCCAAGAGACCCAGTACTTC. It translates to CASSVGTSGAQETQYF. The full variable domain, with the rest looked up from reference TRBV5-1 and TRBJ2-5, is KAGVTQTPRYLIKTRGQQVTLSCSPISGHRSVSWYQQTPGQGLQFLFEYFSETQRNKGNFPGRFSGRQFSNSRSEMNVSTLELGDSALYLCASSVGTSGAQETQYFGPGTRLLVL.

This sequence joins TRBV3-1 and TRBJ2-1; the D gene is possibly TRBD1 (5 bases). CDR1 is LGHDT, CDR2 YNNKEL, per germline (reference sequence). This CDR3 has 15 amino acids. Trimming pared 1 base from V and 4 bases from J, leaving 11 bases between. Here the CDR3 reads CASSQAQPGYNEQFF. DNA for the CDR3: TGTGCCAGCAGCCAAGCCCAGCCAGGGTACAATGAGCAGTTCTTC.